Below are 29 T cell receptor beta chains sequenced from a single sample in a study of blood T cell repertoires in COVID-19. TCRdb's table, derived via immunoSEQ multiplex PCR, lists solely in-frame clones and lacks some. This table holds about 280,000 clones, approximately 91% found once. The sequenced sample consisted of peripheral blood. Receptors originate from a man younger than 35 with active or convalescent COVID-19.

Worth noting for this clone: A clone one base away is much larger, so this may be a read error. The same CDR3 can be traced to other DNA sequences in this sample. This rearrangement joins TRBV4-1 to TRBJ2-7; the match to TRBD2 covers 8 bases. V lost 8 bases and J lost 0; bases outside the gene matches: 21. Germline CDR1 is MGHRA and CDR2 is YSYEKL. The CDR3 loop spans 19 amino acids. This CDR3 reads CASGEGGLAGGYSSYEQYF. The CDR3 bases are TGCGCCAGCGGGGAAGGGGGACTCGCGGGGGGTTACAGCTCCTACGAGCAGTACTTC.

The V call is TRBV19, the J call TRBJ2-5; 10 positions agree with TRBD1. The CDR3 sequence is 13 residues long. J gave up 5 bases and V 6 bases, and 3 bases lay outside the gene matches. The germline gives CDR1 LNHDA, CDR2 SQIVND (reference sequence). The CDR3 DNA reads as TGTGCCAGTAGGAGGGACAGGGGCGAGACCCAGTACTTC. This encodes CASRRDRGETQYF.

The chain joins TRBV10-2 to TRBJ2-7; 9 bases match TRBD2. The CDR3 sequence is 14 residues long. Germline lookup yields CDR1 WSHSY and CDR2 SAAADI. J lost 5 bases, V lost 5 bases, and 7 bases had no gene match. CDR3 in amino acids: CASSTGTSIHEQYF. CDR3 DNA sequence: TGCGCCAGCAGTACCGGGACTAGCATCCACGAGCAGTACTTC.

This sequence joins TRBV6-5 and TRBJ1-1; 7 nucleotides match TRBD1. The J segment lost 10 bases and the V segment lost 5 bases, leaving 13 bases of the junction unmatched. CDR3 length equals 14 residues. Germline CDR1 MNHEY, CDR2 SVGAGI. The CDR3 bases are TGTGCCAGCAGTCCCGACCAACAGGGGTTGGGAGCTTTCTTT. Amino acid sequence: CASSPDQQGLGAFF.

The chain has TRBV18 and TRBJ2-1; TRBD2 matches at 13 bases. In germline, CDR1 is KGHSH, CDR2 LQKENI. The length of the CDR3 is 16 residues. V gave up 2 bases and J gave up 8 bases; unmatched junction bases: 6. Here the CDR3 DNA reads TGTGCCAGCTCACCAACTAGCGGGGGGGCTGTCGATGAGCAGTTCTTC. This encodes CASSPTSGGAVDEQFF.

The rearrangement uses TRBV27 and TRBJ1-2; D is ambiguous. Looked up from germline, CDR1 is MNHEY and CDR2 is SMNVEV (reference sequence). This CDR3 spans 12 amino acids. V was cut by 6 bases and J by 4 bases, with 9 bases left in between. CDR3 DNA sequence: TGTGCCAGCAGCCCCGAGGGCTATGGCTACACCTTC. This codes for CASSPEGYGYTF.

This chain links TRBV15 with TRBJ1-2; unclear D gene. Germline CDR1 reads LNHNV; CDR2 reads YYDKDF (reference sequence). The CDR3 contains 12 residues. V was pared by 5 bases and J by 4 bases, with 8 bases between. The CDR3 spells CATSPGSYGYTF. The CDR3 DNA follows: TGTGCCACCAGCCCAGGCTCCTATGGCTACACCTTC.

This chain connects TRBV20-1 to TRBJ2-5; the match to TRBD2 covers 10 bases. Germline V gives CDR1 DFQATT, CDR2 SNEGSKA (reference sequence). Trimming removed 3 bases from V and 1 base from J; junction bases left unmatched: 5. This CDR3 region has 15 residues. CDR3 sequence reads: CSASDSGGPQETQYF. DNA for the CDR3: TGCAGTGCTAGTGATAGCGGGGGGCCCCAAGAGACCCAGTACTTC.

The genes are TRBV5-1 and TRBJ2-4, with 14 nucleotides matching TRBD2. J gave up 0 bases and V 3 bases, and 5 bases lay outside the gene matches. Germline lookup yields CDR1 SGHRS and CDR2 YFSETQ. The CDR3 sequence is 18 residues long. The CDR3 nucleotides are TGCGCCAGCAGCTCCGGACTAGCGGGGGGATCAGCCAAAAACATTCAGTACTTC. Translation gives CASSSGLAGGSAKNIQYF.

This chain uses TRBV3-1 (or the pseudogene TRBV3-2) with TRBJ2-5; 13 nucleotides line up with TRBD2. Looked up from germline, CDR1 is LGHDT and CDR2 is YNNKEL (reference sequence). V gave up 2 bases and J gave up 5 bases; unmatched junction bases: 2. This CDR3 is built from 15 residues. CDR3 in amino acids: CASSQKTSGRETQYF. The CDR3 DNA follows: TGTGCCAGCAGCCAAAAGACTAGCGGGAGGGAGACCCAGTACTTC.

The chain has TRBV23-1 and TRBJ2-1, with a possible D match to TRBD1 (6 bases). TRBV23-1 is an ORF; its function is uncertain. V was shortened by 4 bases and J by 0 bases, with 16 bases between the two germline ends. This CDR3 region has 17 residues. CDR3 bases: TGCGCCAGCAGTCGAGGGACAAAGTCCATCTCCTACAATGAGCAGTTCTTC. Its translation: CASSRGTKSISYNEQFF.

The CDR3 spells CASAEERGWGETQYF. CDR3 bases: TGCGCCAGCGCGGAGGAGCGGGGCTGGGGGGAGACCCAGTACTTC. The chain employs TRBV10-2 and TRBJ2-5; 7 nucleotides agree with TRBD2. The germline gives CDR1 WSHSY, CDR2 SAAADI. This CDR3 has 15 amino acids. J lost 5 bases, V lost 8 bases, and 14 bases had no gene match.

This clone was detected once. The CDR3 DNA is TGCGCCAGCAGTGAAAGTAGCGGGGGGACCGGGGAGCTGTTTTTT. Protein product: CASSESSGGTGELFF. The chain employs TRBV10-2 and TRBJ2-2; 10 nucleotides match TRBD2. V lost 3 bases to trimming and J lost 5 bases; unmatched junction nucleotides: 3. The CDR3 runs 15 residues. Germline V gene sequence: CDR1 WSHSY, CDR2 SAAADI.

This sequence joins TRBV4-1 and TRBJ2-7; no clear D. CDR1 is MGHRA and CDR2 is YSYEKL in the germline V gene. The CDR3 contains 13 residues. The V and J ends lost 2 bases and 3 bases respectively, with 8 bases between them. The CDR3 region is CASSQPGHYEQYF. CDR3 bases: TGCGCCAGCAGCCAACCTGGCCACTACGAGCAGTACTTC.

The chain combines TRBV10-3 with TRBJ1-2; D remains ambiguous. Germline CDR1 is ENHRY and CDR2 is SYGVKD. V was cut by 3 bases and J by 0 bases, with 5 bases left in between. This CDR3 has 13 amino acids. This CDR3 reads CAISDGPNYGYTF. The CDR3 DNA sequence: TGTGCCATCAGTGATGGGCCTAACTATGGCTACACCTTC.

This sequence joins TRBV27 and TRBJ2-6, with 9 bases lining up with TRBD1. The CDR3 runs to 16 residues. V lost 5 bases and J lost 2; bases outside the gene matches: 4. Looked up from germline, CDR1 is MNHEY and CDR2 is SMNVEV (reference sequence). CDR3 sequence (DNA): TGTGCCAGCAGTCCGACAGGGGGTACTGGGGCCAACGTCCTGACTTTC. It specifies CASSPTGGTGANVLTF.

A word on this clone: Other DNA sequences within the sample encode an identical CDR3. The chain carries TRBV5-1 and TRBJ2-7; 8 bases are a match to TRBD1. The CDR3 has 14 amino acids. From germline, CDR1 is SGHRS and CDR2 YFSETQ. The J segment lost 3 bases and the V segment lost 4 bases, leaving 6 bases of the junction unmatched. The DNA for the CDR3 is TGCGCCAGCAGCCCCGGTACAGGGGGCTACGAGCAGTACTTC. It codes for CASSPGTGGYEQYF. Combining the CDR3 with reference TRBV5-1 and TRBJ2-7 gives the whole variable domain KAGVTQTPRYLIKTRGQQVTLSCSPISGHRSVSWYQQTPGQGLQFLFEYFSETQRNKGNFPGRFSGRQFSNSRSEMNVSTLELGDSALYLCASSPGTGGYEQYFGPGTRLTVT.

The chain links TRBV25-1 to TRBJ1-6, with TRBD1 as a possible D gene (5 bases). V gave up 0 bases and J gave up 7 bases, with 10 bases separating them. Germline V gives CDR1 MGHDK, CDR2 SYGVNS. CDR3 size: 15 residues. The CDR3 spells CASSEYKKGNSPLHF. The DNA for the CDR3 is TGTGCCAGCAGTGAATATAAGAAGGGGAATTCACCCCTCCACTTT.

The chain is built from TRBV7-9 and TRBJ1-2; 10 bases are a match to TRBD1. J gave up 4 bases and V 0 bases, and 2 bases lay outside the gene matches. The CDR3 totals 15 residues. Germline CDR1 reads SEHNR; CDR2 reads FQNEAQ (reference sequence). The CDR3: CASSLAGTGVYGYTF. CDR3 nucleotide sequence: TGTGCCAGCAGCTTAGCCGGGACAGGGGTCTATGGCTACACCTTC.

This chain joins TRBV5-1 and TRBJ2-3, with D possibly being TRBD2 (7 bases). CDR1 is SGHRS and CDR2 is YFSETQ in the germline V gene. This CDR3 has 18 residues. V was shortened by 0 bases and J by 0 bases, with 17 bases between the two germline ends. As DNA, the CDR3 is TGCGCCAGCAGCTTGGTCCGGGGGGCCTTCCAGAGCACAGATACGCAGTATTTT. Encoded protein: CASSLVRGAFQSTDTQYF.

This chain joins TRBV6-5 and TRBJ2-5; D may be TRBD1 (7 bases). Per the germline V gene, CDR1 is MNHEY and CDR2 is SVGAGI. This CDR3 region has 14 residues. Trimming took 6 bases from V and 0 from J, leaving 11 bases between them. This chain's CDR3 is CASRRGTDQETQYF. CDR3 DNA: TGTGCCAGCAGACGCGGGACAGACCAAGAGACCCAGTACTTC.

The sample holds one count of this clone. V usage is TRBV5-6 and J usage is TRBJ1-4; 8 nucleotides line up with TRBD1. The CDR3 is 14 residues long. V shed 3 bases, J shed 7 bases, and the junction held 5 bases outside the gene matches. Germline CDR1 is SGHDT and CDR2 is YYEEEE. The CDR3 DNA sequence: TGTGCCAGCAGCTGGCAGGGGGCGAGTGAAAAACTGTTTTTT. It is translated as CASSWQGASEKLFF.

CDR3 in amino acids: CASSLGQGAGDYTF. The CDR3 DNA sequence: TGCGCCAGCAGCCTGGGACAGGGGGCGGGCGACTACACCTTC. This chain links TRBV5-1 with TRBJ1-2, with 12 bases lining up with TRBD1. Germline V gene lookup returns CDR1 SGHRS and CDR2 YFSETQ. The J segment lost 10 bases and the V segment lost 4 bases, leaving 8 bases of the junction unmatched. This CDR3 comprises 14 residues. The complete variable domain, with remaining parts taken from reference TRBV5-1 and TRBJ1-2, reads KAGVTQTPRYLIKTRGQQVTLSCSPISGHRSVSWYQQTPGQGLQFLFEYFSETQRNKGNFPGRFSGRQFSNSRSEMNVSTLELGDSALYLCASSLGQGAGDYTFGSGTRLTVV.

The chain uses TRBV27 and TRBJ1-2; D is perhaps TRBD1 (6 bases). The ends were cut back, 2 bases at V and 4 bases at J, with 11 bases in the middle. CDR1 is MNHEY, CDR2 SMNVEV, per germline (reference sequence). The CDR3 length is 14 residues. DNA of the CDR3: TGTGCCAGCAGTTTAAGGGCAGGGGCCTATGGCTACACCTTC. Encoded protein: CASSLRAGAYGYTF.

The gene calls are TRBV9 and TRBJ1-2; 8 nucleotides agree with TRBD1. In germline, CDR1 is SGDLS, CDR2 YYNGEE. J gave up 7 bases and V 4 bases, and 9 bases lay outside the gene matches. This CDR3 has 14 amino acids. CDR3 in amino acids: CASSTGGARGGYTF. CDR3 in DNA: TGTGCCAGCAGCACAGGGGGGGCGCGGGGTGGCTACACCTTC.

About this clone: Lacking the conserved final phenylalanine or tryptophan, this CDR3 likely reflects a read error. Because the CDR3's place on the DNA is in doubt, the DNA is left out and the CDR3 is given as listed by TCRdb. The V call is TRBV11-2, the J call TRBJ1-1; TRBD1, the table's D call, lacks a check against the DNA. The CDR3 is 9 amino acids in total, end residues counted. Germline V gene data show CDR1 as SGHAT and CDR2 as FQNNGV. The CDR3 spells CASSLVMTV.

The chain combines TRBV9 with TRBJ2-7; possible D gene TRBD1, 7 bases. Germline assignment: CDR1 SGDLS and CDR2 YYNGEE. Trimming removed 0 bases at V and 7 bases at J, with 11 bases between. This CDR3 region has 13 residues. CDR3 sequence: CASSVVPGGEQYF. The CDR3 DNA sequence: TGTGCCAGCAGCGTAGTTCCAGGGGGGGAGCAGTACTTC.

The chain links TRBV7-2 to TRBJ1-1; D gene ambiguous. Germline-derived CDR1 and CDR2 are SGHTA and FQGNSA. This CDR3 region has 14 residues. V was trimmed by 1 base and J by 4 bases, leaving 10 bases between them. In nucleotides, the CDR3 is TGTGCCAGCAGCTTAGGCCCGGGAACCACTGAAGCTTTCTTT. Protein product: CASSLGPGTTEAFF.

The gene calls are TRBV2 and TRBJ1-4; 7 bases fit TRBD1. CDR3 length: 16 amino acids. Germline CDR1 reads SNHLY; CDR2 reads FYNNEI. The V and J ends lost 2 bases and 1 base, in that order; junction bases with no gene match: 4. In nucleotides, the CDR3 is TGTGCCAGCAGTGAAAGGAGGGGGCAAACTAATGAAAAACTGTTTTTT. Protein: CASSERRGQTNEKLFF.